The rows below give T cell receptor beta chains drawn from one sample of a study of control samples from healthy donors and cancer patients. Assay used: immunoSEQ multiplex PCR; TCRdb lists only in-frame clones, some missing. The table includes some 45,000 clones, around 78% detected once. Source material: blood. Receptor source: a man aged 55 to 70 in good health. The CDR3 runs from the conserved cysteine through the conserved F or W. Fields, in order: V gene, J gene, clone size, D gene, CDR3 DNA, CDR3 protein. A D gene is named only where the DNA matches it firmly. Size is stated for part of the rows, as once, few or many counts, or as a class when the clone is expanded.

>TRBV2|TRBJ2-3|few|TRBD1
TGTGCCAGCAGTGGGACAGGGTGGGATACGCAGTATTTT
CASSGTGWDTQYF
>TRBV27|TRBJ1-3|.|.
TGTGCCAGCAGTTTAAGGGGGACCTCTGGAAACACCATATATTTT
CASSLRGTSGNTIYF
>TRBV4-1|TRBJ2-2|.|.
TGCGCCAGCAGCCAAGAGCTGGGGGAGCTGTTTTTT
CASSQELGELFF
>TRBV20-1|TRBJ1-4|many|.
TGCAGTGCTTTCCTTAGGAGAGAACTGTTTTTT
CSAFLRRELFF
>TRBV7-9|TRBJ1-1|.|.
TGTGCCAGCAGCTTAGTGAGAGGGAGCTCTGAAGCTTTCTTT
CASSLVRGSSEAFF
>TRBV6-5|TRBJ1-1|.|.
TGTGCCAGCTTCGTCCTTAAGGGGAACACTGAAGCTTTCTTT
CASFVLKGNTEAFF
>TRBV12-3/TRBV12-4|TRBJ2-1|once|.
TGTGCCAGCAGTTTAGTCTCCTACAATGAGCAGTTCTTC
CASSLVSYNEQFF
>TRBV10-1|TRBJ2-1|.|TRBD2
TGCGCCAGCACAGCGGGAGGGCCGATTATTAGAGGGCGGTTCTTC
CASTAGGPIIRGRFF
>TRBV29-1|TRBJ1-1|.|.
TGCAGCGTTGAAGTGCTGGTATGGCCGGCGGTTGAAGCTTTCTTT
CSVEVLVWPAVEAFF
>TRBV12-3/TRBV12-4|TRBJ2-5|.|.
TGTGCCACTGCAGCTCAAGAGACCCAGTACTTC
CATAAQETQYF
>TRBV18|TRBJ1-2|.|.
TGTGCCAGCTCACAGGGGCCGGGATCCAACTATGGCTACACCTTC
CASSQGPGSNYGYTF
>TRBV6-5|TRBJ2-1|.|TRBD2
TGTGCCAGCAGTCCCAGCGGGAGGACCTACAATGAGCAGTTCTTC
CASSPSGRTYNEQFF
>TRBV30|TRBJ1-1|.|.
TGTGCCTGGACCCGGGATCGGGTAAGAGGCGGGAACACTGAAGCTTTCTTT
CAWTRDRVRGGNTEAFF
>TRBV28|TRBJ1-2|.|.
TGTGCCAGCAGTTCACTGATCAGGGTTGGAGGCTACACCTTC
CASSSLIRVGGYTF
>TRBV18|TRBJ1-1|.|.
TGTGCCAGCTCACTAACAGGCGGTTTGAACACTGAAGCTTTCTTT
CASSLTGGLNTEAFF
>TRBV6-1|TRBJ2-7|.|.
TGTGCCAGCAGTGACGGGAGCTACGAGCAGTACTTC
CASSDGSYEQYF
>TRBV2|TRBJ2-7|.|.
TGTGCCAGCAGTGAAGGGACAGCCTACGAGCAGTACTTC
CASSEGTAYEQYF
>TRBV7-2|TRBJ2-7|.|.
TGTGCCAGCAGCATAACGGGGCGAGTCTACTCCTACGAGCAGTACTTC
CASSITGRVYSYEQYF
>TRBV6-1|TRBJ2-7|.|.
TGTGCCAGCAGTGAACTGGGGCCAACCTACGAGCAGTACTTC
CASSELGPTYEQYF
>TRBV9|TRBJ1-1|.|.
TGTGCCAGCAGCGTAGACGGGCAGTCAAACTCGGGGGCTTTCTTT
CASSVDGQSNSGAFF
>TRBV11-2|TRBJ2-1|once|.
TGTGCCAGCAGCGTCTATAGGGGTGGCATATACAATGAGCAGTTCTTC
CASSVYRGGIYNEQFF
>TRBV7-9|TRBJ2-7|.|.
TGTGCCAGCAGCCTCGTCTACGAGCAGTACTTC
CASSLVYEQYF
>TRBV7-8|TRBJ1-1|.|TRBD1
TGTGCCAGCAGCTCCGGGACAGGGATTCCTATGAACACTGAAGCTTTCTTT
CASSSGTGIPMNTEAFF
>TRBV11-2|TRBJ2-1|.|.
TGTGCCAGCAGCGCGGGACAGTACAATGAGCAGTTCTTC
CASSAGQYNEQFF
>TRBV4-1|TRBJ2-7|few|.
TGCGCCAGCAGCCAAGATCAAGGCAGGGACCTTTGGTACTTC
CASSQDQGRDLWYF
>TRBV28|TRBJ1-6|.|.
TGTGCCAGCAGTTTATCGACGGGGACCCTCCACTTT
CASSLSTGTLHF
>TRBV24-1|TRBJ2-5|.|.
TGTGCCACTTCCCTCCCGGGCTTGGAGACCCAGTACTTC
CATSLPGLETQYF
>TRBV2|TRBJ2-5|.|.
TGTGCCGGAACAAGGGCCGAGACCCAGTACTTC
CAGTRAETQYF
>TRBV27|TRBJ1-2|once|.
TGTGCCAGCAGCCCCCATGAGGGGCGCAACTATGGCTACACCTTC
CASSPHEGRNYGYTF
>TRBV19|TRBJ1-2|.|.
TGTGCCAGTAGTCTACAGAGGTCATATGGCTACACCTTC
CASSLQRSYGYTF
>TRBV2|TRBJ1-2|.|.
TGTGCCAGCAGCCTACAGGGTAACTATGGCTACACCTTC
CASSLQGNYGYTF
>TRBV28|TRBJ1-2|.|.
TGTGCCAGCACCCCGGCGGGGCCCTATGGCTACACCTTC
CASTPAGPYGYTF
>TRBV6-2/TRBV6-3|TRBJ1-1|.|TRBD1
TGTGCCAGCAGTCCACAGGGGGCGTGGAACACTGAAGCTTTCTTT
CASSPQGAWNTEAFF
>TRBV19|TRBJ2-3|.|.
TGTGCCAGTAGTATAGGCCAGTCCCTGCGGCAGGTGTATTTT
CASSIGQSLRQVYF
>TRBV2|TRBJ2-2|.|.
TGTGCCAGCAGTGAAAGGCTGACCCTTGCCGCCGGGGAGCTGTTTTTT
CASSERLTLAAGELFF
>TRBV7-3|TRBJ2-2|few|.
TGTGCCAGCAGCCTTCGTGGTCTTTGGAGCGCCGGGGAGCTGTTTTTT
CASSLRGLWSAGELFF
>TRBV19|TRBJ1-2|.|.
TGTGCCAGCCGATCACAGGGTAACTATGGCTACACCTTC
CASRSQGNYGYTF
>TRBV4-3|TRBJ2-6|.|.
TGCGCCAGCAGCCAAGATCCAGTTACTGGGGCCAACGTCCTGACTTTC
CASSQDPVTGANVLTF
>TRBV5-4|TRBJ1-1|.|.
TGTGCCAGCAGCTCCGCCATAGGTGAAGCTTTCTTT
CASSSAIGEAFF
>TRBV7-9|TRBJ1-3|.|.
TGTGCCAGCAGCTTGCTGGGATCTGGAAACACCATATATTTT
CASSLLGSGNTIYF
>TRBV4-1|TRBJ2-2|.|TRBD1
TGCGCCAGCAGCCAAGATCTAAGTAGGGGGCGGGCCGGGGAGCTGTTTTTT
CASSQDLSRGRAGELFF
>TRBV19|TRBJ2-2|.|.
TGTGCCAGTAGTTTATTATCAGCAAACACCGGGGAGCTGTTTTTT
CASSLLSANTGELFF
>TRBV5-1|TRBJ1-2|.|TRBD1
TGCGCCAGCAGCTTGGTCCCAGGGGGGGAAGATGGCTACACCTTC
CASSLVPGGEDGYTF
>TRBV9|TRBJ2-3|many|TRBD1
TGTGCCAGCAGCGCGAACGGACAGGGGGCAGATACGCAGTATTTT
CASSANGQGADTQYF
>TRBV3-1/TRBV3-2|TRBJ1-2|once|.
TGTGCCAGCAGCCACCCCCAGGCTAACTATGGCTACACCTTC
CASSHPQANYGYTF
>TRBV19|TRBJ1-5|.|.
TGTGCCAGTAGGAGCCTCGCGGGACAAGTCAATCAGCCCCAGCATTTT
CASRSLAGQVNQPQHF
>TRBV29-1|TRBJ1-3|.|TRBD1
TGCAGCGGAGAGACAGGGGGGTCTGGAAACACCATATATTTT
CSGETGGSGNTIYF
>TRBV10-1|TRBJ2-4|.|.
TGCGCCAGCAGTGGGGGACGTGGAAACATTCAGTACTTC
CASSGGRGNIQYF
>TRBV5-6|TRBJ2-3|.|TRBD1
TGTGCCAGCAGCCGTACAGGGGGCAGCACAGATACGCAGTATTTT
CASSRTGGSTDTQYF
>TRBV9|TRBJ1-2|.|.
TGTGCCAGCAGCGTAGACCCGCTAGTTGGCGGCTACACCTTC
CASSVDPLVGGYTF
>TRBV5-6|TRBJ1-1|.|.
TGTGCCAGCAGCGCCGGCTGGGCCAGGACACTGAACACTGAAGCTTTCTTT
CASSAGWARTLNTEAFF
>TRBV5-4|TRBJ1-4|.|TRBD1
TGTGCCAGCAGCGTTTTAGGGACAGGCGCAACTAATGAAAAACTGTTTTTT
CASSVLGTGATNEKLFF
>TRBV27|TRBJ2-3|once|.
TGTGCCAGCAGTTTAGGGGGGGCGGTAGCAGATACGCAGTATTTT
CASSLGGAVADTQYF